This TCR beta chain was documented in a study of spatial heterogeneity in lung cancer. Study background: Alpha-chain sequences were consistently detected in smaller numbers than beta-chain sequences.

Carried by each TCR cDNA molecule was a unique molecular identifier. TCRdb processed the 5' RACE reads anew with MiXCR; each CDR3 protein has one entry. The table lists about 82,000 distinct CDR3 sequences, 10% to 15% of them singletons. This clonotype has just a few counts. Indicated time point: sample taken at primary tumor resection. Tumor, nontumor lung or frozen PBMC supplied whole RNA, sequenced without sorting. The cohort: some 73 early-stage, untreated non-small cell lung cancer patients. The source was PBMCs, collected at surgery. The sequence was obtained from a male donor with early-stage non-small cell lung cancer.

The CDR3 DNA is TGTGCCATCAGATCCGGACAGGTCACTACCTACGAGCAGTACTTC. This codes for CAIRSGQVTTYEQYF. The V gene is TRBV10-3, the J gene TRBJ2-7, with 7 nucleotides matching TRBD1. Germline V gene data show CDR1 as ENHRY and CDR2 as SYGVKD. Trimming at V came to 6 bases and at J to 2 bases, leaving 10 bases not matched to a gene. The CDR3 is 15 residues long.